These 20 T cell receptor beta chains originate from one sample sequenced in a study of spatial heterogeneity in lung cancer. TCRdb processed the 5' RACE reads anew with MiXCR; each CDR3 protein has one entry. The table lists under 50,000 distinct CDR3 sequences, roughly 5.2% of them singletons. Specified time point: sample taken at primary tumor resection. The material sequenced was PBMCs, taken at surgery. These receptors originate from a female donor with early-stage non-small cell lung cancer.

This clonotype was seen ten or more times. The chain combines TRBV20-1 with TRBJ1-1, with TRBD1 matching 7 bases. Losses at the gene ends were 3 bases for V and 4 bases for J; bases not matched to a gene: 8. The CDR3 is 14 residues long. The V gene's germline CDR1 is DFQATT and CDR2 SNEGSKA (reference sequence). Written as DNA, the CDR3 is TGCAGTGCTAGGGACTACAGGGGAGGCACTGAAGCTTTCTTT. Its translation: CSARDYRGGTEAFF.

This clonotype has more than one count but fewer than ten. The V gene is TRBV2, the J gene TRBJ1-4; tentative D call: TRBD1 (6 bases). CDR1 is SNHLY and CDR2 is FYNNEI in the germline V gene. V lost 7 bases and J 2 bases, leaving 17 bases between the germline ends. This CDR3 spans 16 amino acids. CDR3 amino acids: CASKVEGVTTNEKLFF. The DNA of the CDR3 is TGTGCCAGCAAGGTTGAGGGGGTTACGACTAATGAAAAACTGTTTTTT.

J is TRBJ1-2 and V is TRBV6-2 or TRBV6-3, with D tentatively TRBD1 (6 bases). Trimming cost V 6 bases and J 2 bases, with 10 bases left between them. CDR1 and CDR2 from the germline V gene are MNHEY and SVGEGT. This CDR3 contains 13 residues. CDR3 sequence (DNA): TGTGCCAGCAGCCCCGACAGGAACTATGGCTACACCTTC. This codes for CASSPDRNYGYTF.

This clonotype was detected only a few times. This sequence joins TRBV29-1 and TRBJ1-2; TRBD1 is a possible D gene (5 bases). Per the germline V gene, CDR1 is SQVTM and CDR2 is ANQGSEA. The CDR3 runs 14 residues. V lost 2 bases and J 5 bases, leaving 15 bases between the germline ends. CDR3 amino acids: CSVEQQVKGYGYTF. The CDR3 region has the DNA TGCAGCGTTGAACAACAGGTGAAAGGTTATGGCTACACCTTC.

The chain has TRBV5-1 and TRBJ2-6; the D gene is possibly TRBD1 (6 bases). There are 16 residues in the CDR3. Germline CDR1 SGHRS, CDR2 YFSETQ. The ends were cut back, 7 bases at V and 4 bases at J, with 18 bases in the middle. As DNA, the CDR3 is TGCGCCAGCGCGAGACTCAGGGGTACAGGGGCCAACGTCCTGACTTTC. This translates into CASARLRGTGANVLTF.

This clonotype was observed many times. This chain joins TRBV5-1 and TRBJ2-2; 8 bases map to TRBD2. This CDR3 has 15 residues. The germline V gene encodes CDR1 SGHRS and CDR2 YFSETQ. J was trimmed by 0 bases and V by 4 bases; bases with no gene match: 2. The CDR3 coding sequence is TGCGCCAGCAGCGGCGGGGGGTCGAACACCGGGGAGCTGTTTTTT. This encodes CASSGGGSNTGELFF.

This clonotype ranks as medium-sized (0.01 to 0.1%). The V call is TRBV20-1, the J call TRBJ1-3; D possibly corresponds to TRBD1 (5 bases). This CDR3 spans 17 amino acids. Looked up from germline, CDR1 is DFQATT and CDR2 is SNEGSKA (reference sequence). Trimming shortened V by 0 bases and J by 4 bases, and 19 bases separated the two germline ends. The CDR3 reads CSARDPGTLSEGNTIYF. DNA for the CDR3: TGCAGTGCTAGAGATCCCGGGACTCTTTCTGAGGGAAACACCATATATTTT.

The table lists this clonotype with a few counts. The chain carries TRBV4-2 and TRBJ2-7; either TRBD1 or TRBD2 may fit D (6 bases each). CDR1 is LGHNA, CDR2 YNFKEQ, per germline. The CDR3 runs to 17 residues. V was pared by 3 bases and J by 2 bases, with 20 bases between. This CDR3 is CASSHPLTGDTTYEQYF. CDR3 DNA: TGTGCCAGCAGCCATCCCCTAACGGGGGACACGACCTACGAGCAGTACTTC.

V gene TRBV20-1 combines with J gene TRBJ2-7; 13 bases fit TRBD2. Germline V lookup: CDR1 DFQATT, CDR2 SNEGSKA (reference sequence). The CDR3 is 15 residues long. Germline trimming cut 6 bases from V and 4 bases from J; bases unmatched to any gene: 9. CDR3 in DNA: TGCAGTGCCGGGACTAGCGGGGTCAGAAGGTACGAGCAGTACTTC. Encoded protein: CSAGTSGVRRYEQYF.

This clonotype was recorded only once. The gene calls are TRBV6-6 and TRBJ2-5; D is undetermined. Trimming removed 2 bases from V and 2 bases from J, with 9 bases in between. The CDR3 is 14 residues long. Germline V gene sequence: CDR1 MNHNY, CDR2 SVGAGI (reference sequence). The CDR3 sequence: CASSYVSDQETQYF. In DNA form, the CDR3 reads TGTGCCAGCAGTTACGTGTCGGATCAAGAGACCCAGTACTTC.

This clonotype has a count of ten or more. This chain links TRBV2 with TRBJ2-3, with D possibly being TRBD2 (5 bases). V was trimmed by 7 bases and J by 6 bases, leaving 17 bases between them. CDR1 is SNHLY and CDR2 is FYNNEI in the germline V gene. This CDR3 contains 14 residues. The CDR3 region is CASKLSAGRDTQYF. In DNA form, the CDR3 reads TGTGCCAGCAAACTCTCCGCGGGTCGCGATACGCAGTATTTT.

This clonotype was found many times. The CDR3 DNA is TGCAGTGCTAGGAGAGACAGAGCGAACACCGGGGAGCTGTTTTTT. Translated: CSARRDRANTGELFF. The rearrangement joins TRBV20-1 to TRBJ2-2, with D perhaps TRBD1 (5 bases). In germline, CDR1 is DFQATT, CDR2 SNEGSKA (reference sequence). The CDR3 is made up of 15 amino acids. V gave up 3 bases and J gave up 0 bases, with 11 bases separating them.

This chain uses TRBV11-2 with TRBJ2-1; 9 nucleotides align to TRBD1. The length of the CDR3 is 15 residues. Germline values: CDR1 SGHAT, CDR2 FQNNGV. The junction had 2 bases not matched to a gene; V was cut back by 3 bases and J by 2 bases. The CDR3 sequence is CASSFRQGAYNEQFF. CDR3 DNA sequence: TGTGCCAGCAGCTTCAGACAGGGGGCCTACAATGAGCAGTTCTTC.

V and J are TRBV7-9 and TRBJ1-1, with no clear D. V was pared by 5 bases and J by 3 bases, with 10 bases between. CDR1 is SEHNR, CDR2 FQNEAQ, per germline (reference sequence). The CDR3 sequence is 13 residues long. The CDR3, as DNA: TGTGCCAGCAGCCATGACGAGTACACTGAAGCTTTCTTT. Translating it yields CASSHDEYTEAFF.

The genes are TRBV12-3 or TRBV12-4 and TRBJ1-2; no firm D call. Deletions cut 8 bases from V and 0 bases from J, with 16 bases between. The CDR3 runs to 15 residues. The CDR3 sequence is CASCKASTANYGYTF. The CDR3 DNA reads TGTGCCAGCTGTAAGGCTTCTACAGCTAACTATGGCTACACCTTC.

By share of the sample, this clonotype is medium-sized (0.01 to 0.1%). CDR3 loop: CSVEPAGGVGGYTF. The CDR3 DNA is TGCAGCGTTGAGCCCGCAGGGGGAGTTGGTGGCTACACCTTC. V is TRBV29-1 and J is TRBJ1-2, with 7 positions matching TRBD1. J lost 7 bases, V lost 3 bases, and 11 bases had no gene match. The germline gives CDR1 SQVTM, CDR2 ANQGSEA. The length of the CDR3 is 14 residues.

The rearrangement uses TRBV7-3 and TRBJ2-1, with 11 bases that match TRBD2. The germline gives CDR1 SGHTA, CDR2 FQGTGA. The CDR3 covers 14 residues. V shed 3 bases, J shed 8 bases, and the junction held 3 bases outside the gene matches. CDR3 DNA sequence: TGTGCCAGCAGCTTTAGCGGGGGGGCCGATGAGCAGTTCTTC. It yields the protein CASSFSGGADEQFF. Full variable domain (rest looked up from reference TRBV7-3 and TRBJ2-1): GAGVSQTPSNKVTEKGKYVELRCDPISGHTALYWYRQSLGQGPEFLIYFQGTGAADDSGLPNDRFFAVRPEGSVSTLKIQRTERGDSAVYLCASSFSGGADEQFFGPGTRLTVL.

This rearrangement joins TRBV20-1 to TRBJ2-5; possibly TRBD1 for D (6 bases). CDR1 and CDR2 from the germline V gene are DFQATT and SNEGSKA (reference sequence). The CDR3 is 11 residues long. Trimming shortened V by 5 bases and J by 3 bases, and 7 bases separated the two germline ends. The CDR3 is CSAHREETQYF. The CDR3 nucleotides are TGCAGTGCTCACAGGGAAGAGACCCAGTACTTC.

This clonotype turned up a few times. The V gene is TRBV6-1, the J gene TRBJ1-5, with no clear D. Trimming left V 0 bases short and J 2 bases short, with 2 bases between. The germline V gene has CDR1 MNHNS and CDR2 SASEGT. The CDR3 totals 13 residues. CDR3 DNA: TGTGCCAGCAGTGAAGCGCGCAATCAGCCCCAGCATTTT. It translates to CASSEARNQPQHF.

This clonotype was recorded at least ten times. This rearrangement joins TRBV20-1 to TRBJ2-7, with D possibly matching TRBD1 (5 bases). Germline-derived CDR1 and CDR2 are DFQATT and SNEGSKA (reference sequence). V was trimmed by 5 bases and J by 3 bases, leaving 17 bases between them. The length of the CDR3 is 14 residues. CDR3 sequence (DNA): TGCAGTGCTCCTGTTGTTGGGGCCGGCTACGAGCAGTACTTC. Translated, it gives CSAPVVGAGYEQYF.